The entry below gives a single T cell receptor beta chain sequence along with its context. As yet, its antigen is unknown. The sample comes from a study of beta chain features in type 1 diabetes. Study observations and caveats: Researchers reported that naive, central memory and Treg TCRB repertoires appeared more similar in patients than in healthy donors. For type 1 diabetes patients, VDJ junctions showed fewer insertions and more deletions. For Type 1 diabetes patients, all four CD4+ subsets carried TCRB CDR3s that were moderately but significantly shorter.

The CDR3 sequence is 13 residues long. J lost 5 bases, V lost 6 bases, and 6 bases had no gene match. CDR1 and CDR2 from the germline V gene are MNHEY and SVGAGI. It was one heparinised blood draw, averaging about 120 mL, that each donor gave. Expressed TCRB transcripts got sequenced, as all isolated RNA was reverse transcribed. Clones were read by immunoSEQ multiplex PCR, and TCRdb kept only the in-frame ones, dropping some. The profile shows a few hundred thousand clones, about 10% of them singletons. This rearrangement joins TRBV6-5 to TRBJ2-5; 7 nucleotides agree with TRBD1. The sequencing input was central memory CD4+ T cells from blood. The clonotype originates from a man aged 25 to 45 with type 1 diabetes. CDR3 sequence reads: CASSTTGQETQYF. The CDR3 nucleotides read TGTGCCAGCAGCACGACAGGGCAGGAGACCCAGTACTTC.